This T cell receptor beta chain was recovered during a study of response to subunit inactivated influenza vaccine. General study points: Authors suggested seasonal influenza vaccinations each recruit few new T cells.

This clonotype has only a few counts. What it recognizes is unknown. Deletions cut 5 bases from V and 11 bases from J, with 13 bases between. The CDR3 is made up of 11 amino acids. Per the germline V gene, CDR1 is MDHEN and CDR2 is SYDVKM. TCRdb re-derived calls from the RT-PCR reads in MiXCR, one entry per CDR3 protein. The top ten clones hold 10% of a sample with approximately 290,000 distinct CDR3 sequences, over 20% of them seen once. The clonotype comes from a man aged 50-75 years who received an inactivated influenza vaccine. This rearrangement joins TRBV28 to TRBJ2-7; D not certain. This specimen was PBMCs from blood, taken about 20 months after vaccination. The CDR3 DNA reads TGTGCCAGCAGTAATAAGATAATGAAGTACTTC. As protein: CASSNKIMKYF.